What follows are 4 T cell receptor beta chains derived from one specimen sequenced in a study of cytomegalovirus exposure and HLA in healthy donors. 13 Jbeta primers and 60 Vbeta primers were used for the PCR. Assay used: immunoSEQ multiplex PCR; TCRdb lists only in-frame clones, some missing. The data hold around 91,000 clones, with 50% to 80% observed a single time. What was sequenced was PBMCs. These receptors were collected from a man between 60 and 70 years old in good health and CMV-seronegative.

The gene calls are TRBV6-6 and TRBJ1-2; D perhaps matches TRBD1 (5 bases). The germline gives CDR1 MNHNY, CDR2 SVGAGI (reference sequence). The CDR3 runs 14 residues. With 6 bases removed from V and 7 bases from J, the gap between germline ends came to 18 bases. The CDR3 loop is CASSSLGVGLGYTF. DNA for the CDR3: TGTGCCAGCAGCTCTCTCGGTGTGGGGCTTGGCTACACCTTC.

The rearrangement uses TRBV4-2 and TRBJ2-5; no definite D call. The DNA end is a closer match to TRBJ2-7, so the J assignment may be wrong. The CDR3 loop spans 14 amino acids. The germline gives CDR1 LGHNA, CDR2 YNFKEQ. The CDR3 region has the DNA TGTGCCAGCAGCCAAGCAGGTAGGCTTGACGAGCAGTACTTC. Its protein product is CASSQAGRLDEQYF.

This CDR3 reads CASSEELGGGSGNTIYF. The DNA for the CDR3 is TGTGCCAGCAGTGAAGAGTTGGGAGGGGGGTCTGGAAACACCATATATTTT. This chain links TRBV6-1 with TRBJ1-3, with D tentatively TRBD1 (6 bases). The CDR3 length is 17 residues. V shed 1 base and J shed 1 base, with 14 bases lying between them. Per the germline V gene, CDR1 is MNHNS and CDR2 is SASEGT.

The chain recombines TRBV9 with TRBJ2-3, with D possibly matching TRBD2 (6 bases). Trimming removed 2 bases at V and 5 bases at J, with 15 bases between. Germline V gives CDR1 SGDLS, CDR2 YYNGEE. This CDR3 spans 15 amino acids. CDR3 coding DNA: TGTGCCAGCAGCGTTATGCCCGGGGGTGGAGATACGCAGTATTTT. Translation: CASSVMPGGGDTQYF.